The entry below describes one T cell receptor beta chain. Which antigen it targets is not known. Base qualities are not recorded, but no much larger clone differs from it by a single base. The immunoSEQ Assay, a bias-controlled multiplex PCR, was used to amplify TCRbeta CDR3 regions from genomic DNA. For the original study's pipeline: Nucleated cell counts per sample were estimated from amplification of reference gene primers within the assay. To quantify the absolute abundance of each unique TCRbeta CDR3 rearrangement, sequence reads were collapsed and filtered. For each sample, productive Simpson clonality was calculated as the square root of Simpson's diversity index over productive rearrangements. TCRdb holds this immuneACCESS table with in-frame rearrangements only. Some clones are missing; in checked studies, unresolved V genes explain under half, and the rest has no known cause. That table is the source of V, J and clone size, and D and trimming were worked out from the DNA. In all, the sample holds fewer than 400,000 clones, and around four fifths of those were seen once. The top ten clones comprise 2.5% to 3.5% of the sample.

This specimen comes from a study of blood T cell repertoires in COVID-19 (dated by TCRdb to 2020 to 2022). At the level of the whole study: The collaborator samples originated in the United States, Italy and Spain and spanned the acute and convalescent phases of COVID-19. A de-identified subject ID, COVID-19 status, age in years and sex were almost always included in the sample metadata. The repertoires were made available in a free public database intended to serve as a resource for research on the immune response to SARS-CoV-2. The dataset comprised deeply sampled blood TCRbeta repertoires from subjects exposed to, actively infected with, or recovered from COVID-19. Where HLA class I and class II types were available, the types were taken from metadata supplied by the sample provider, not from assay-based typing. Samples came from the ongoing ImmuneRACE study (first 160 participants) plus 1,254 subjects from 6 global collaborators. The prospective study material was composed of cDNA or gDNA derived from T cells, B-cell-depleted T cells, or PBMCs. Broad study findings and their caveats: Clinical and demographic metadata were provided uncurated, with the amount varying by source and participant.

The collaborating institutions used their own protocols to collect whole blood in K2EDTA tubes. For TCRbeta analysis, collaborators shipped samples in one of three forms: frozen whole blood, isolated PBMCs, or DNA extracted from either of those sample types. For CDR1 and CDR2, the germline V gene lists MNHEY and SVGAGI. V ends up 6 bases short and J 5 bases short, with an unmatched junction base count of 6. The CDR3 starts with the cysteine, ends with the phenylalanine, and has 13 residues. The retained sequence is limited to the CDR3, 39 bases, with the frame set at the first base. The sequence joins TRBV6-5 to TRBJ2-7; 8 central nucleotides agree with TRBD2. The clonotype originates from a man aged 30-40 years with active or convalescent COVID-19. Sequenced: peripheral blood. The CDR3 loop reads CASSTGTRNEQYF. The sequence in DNA is TGTGCCAGCAGCACCGGGACTAGGAACGAGCAGTACTTC.